This TCR beta chain was sequenced for a study of CD4 T cell repertoires in COVID-19. Germline V CDR1 and CDR2: LGHDT, YNNKEL (reference sequence). The CDR3 loop spans 14 amino acids. The V and J ends lost 1 base and 7 bases respectively, with 14 bases between them. To note about this clone: Its specificity is unknown.

Clones were sequenced by immunoSEQ multiplex PCR, and TCRdb holds only the in-frame ones, with some missing. Of some 71,000 clones in the sample, about four fifths were seen once. The study, taken as a whole, reports: Two or all three memory subsets shared several highly expanded SARS-CoV-2-reactive clonotypes.

The input for sequencing was CD4+ T cells from peripheral blood, taken after recovery from COVID-19. This sequence originates from a human donor who had COVID-19. This chain links TRBV3-1 (or the pseudogene TRBV3-2) with TRBJ2-7; D is ambiguous. The CDR3 loop is CASSQGGNLGEQYF. CDR3 bases: TGTGCCAGCAGCCAAGGGGGAAATCTGGGGGAGCAGTACTTC.